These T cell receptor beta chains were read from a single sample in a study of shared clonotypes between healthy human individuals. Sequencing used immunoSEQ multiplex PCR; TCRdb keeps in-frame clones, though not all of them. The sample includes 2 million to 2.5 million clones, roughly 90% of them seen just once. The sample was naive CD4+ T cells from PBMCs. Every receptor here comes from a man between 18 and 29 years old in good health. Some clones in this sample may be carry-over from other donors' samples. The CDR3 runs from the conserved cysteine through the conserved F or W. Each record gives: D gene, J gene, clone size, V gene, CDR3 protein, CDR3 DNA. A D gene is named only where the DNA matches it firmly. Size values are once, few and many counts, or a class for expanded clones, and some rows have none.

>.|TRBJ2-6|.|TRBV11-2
CASSFLGGSSGANVLTF
TGTGCCAGCAGCTTCTTGGGGGGAAGCTCTGGGGCCAACGTCCTGACTTTC
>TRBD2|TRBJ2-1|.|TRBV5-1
CASSLIVGLAGVIDNEQFF
TGCGCCAGCAGCTTGATAGTAGGACTAGCGGGAGTTATCGACAATGAGCAGTTCTTC
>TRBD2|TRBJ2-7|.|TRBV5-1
CASSLRGRGLAGISYEQYF
TGCGCCAGCAGCTTGAGAGGCCGAGGACTAGCGGGAATCTCCTACGAGCAGTACTTC
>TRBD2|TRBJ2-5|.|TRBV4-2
CASSRGLAGAETQYF
TGTGCCAGCAGCCGGGGACTAGCGGGAGCAGAGACCCAGTACTTC
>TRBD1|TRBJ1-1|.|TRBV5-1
CASSNRGFGSTEAFF
TGCGCCAGCAGCAACAGGGGGTTCGGGTCCACTGAAGCTTTCTTT
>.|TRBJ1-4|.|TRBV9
CASSGGTGLSPPVLFF
TGTGCCAGCAGCGGAGGAACAGGGCTCAGTCCACCCGTCCTGTTTTTT
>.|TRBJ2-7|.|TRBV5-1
CASSRTGPEQYF
TGCGCCAGCAGCCGTACAGGTCCCGAGCAGTACTTC
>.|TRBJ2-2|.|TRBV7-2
CASSFPVSRAGTGELFF
TGTGCCAGCAGCTTCCCTGTTTCGAGGGCCGGGACCGGGGAGCTGTTTTTT
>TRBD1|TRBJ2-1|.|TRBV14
CASSLQRTGVNEQFF
TGTGCCAGCAGCCTTCAGCGGACAGGGGTTAATGAGCAGTTCTTC
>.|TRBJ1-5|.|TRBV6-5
CASRYRAGGNQPQHF
TGTGCCAGCAGATACCGGGCCGGAGGCAATCAGCCCCAGCATTTT
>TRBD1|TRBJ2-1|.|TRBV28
CASDLGTANEQFF
TGTGCCAGCGACCTCGGGACAGCTAATGAGCAGTTCTTC
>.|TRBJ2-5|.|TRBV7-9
CASSYVPSETQYF
TGTGCCAGCAGTTATGTCCCTTCGGAGACCCAGTACTTC
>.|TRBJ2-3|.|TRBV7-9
CASSRDRSSTDTQYF
TGTGCCAGCAGCCGTGACAGATCTAGCACAGATACGCAGTATTTT
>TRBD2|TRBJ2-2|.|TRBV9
CASSEGLSNTGELFF
TGTGCCAGCAGCGAGGGACTATCCAACACCGGGGAGCTGTTTTTT
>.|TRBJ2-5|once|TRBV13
CASSSRPQETQYF
TGTGCCAGCAGCTCCCGGCCCCAAGAGACCCAGTACTTC
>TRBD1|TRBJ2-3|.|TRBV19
CASAAGTGFWPDTQYF
TGTGCCAGTGCCGCCGGGACAGGGTTTTGGCCAGATACGCAGTATTTT
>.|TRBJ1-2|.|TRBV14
CASSSQPGPNYGYTF
TGTGCCAGCAGCTCACAACCGGGACCTAACTATGGCTACACCTTC
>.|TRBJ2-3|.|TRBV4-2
CASSPMDAVTDTQYF
TGTGCCAGCAGCCCGATGGACGCGGTAACAGATACGCAGTATTTT
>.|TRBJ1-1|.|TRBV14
CASSQDREGYKGAFF
TGTGCCAGCAGCCAAGATCGGGAGGGGTATAAGGGAGCTTTCTTT
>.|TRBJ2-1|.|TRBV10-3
CAIGPRASSGNEQFF
TGTGCCATCGGCCCCCGGGCTAGCTCGGGCAATGAGCAGTTCTTC
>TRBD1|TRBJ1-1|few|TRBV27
CASSAPTGLEAFF
TGTGCCAGCAGTGCCCCGACAGGGCTTGAAGCTTTCTTT
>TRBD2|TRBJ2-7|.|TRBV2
CASREGGEQYF
TGTGCCAGTAGGGAGGGCGGAGAGCAGTACTTC